The text below deals with one T cell receptor (beta chain). The antigen remains undetermined. The V end lost 2 bases, the J end lost 0 bases, and 14 bases lay between the germline ends. The germline V gene encodes CDR1 LGHNA and CDR2 YSLEER. The CDR3 consists of 16 residues. Using immunoSEQ multiplex PCR, the repertoire was profiled, and TCRdb retains in-frame clones only, with some absent. In the table there are about 130,000 clones, around three quarters of which are singletons. This entry comes from a study of cytotoxic CD8 clonotypes in ibrutinib-treated CLL. Study at large: Some 25 partial and 2 complete responses; at median roughly 70 months, 14 remitted, about twelve progressed. There were, on average, about 260,000 productive templates and tens of thousands of productive rearrangements per sample.

Regarding the study as a whole: Public clonotypes occurred uncommonly; on treatment, they contracted or remained stable. Whereas clonality rose at ibrutinib response, it declined toward baseline at progression.

The input for sequencing was PBMCs, taken after 12 months of ibrutinib treatment. V usage is TRBV4-3 and J usage is TRBJ2-7; perhaps D is TRBD1 or TRBD2 (5 bases each). This TCR came from a human donor with chronic lymphocytic leukemia. The DNA of the CDR3 is TGCGCCAGCAGCCAAACCGGGACCGACATCTCCTACGAGCAGTACTTC. Encoded protein: CASSQTGTDISYEQYF.